This TCR beta chain derives from a study of T cell changes during pregnancy in multiple sclerosis. J was trimmed by 5 bases and V by 7 bases; bases with no gene match: 8. Germline CDR1 and CDR2: SGHRS and YFSETQ. The CDR3 covers 13 residues. Sequenced by immunoSEQ multiplex PCR; TCRdb stores in-frame clones only, minus some. The sample carries more than 70,000 clones, 90% to 95% recorded once. Sequenced material: peripheral blood, taken in the second trimester of pregnancy. J is TRBJ2-7 and V is TRBV5-1; TRBD1 agrees at 8 bases. The clonotype was recovered from a female donor with multiple sclerosis, enrolled in a pregnancy study. CDR3 in DNA: TGCGCCAGCGGCAACCAGGGGGCGGACGAGCAGTACTTC. Its translation is CASGNQGADEQYF.